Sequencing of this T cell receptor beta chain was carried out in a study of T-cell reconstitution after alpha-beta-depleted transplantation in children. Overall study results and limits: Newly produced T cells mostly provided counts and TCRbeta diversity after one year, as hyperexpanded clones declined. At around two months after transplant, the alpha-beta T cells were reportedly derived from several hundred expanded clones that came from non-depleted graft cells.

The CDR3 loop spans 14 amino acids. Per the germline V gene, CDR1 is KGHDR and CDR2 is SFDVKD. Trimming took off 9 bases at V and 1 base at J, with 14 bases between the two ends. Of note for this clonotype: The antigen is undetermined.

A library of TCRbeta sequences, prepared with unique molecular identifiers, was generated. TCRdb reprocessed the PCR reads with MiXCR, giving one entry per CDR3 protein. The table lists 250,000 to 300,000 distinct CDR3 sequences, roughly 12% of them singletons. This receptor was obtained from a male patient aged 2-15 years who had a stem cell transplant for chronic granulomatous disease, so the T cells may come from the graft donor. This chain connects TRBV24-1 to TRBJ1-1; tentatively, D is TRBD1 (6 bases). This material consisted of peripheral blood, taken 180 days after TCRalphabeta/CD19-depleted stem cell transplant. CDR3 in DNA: TGTGCCACCCAACTTGGGGGGCCGAACACTGAAGCTTTCTTT. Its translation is CATQLGGPNTEAFF.